Reported below is one T cell receptor (beta chain). Its antigen is not identified. This record belongs to a study of cytomegalovirus exposure and HLA in healthy donors. Primers for the PCR totalled 60 Vbeta and 13 Jbeta. Generated by immunoSEQ multiplex PCR, the TCRdb table keeps only in-frame clones and is missing some. The sample shows about 130,000 clones, around 80% of them seen only once. Deletions cut 3 bases from V and 4 bases from J, with 17 bases between. Germline V gives CDR1 SGHTS, CDR2 YDEGEE. The CDR3 sequence is 15 residues long. Whole-study results and caveats: The listing of roughly 160 TCR beta chains classed them as cytomegalovirus-associated. Most subjects had HLA-A and HLA-B alleles reportedly predicted accurately by TCR beta sequences. Analysis was carried out at a later point, and it linked a missense DCLRE1C variant to TCR beta V- and J-gene trimming.

The gene calls are TRBV5-8 and TRBJ2-7; D possibly corresponds to TRBD2 (6 bases). The specimen sequenced was PBMCs. The clonotype originates from a man under 40 in good health. The CDR3 coding sequence is TGTGCCAGCAGCTGGGGGGATCAGATCCGGTACGAGCAGTACTTC. Translation gives CASSWGDQIRYEQYF.